The rows below give T cell receptor beta chains drawn from one sample of a study of beta chain features in type 1 diabetes. Assay used: immunoSEQ multiplex PCR; TCRdb lists only in-frame clones, some missing. The table lists nearly 700,000 clones, around 15% of them singletons. Sequenced input: naive CD4+ T cells from blood. The receptors here all came from a man aged 18 to 29 with type 1 diabetes. CDR3s include the opening cysteine and the closing phenylalanine or tryptophan. A D gene is named only where the DNA matches it firmly. Rows may omit the clone size; those that give it use once, few, many or a size class.

abundance	j_gene	d_gene	v_gene	CDR3nt	CDR3aa
few	TRBJ2-3	TRBD1	TRBV19	TGTGCCAGTGGCCTGGACAGGGGGCGGCCAGATACGCAGTATTTT	CASGLDRGRPDTQYF
-	TRBJ2-5	TRBD2	TRBV10-3	TGTGCCATCAGTGTGGGGCCAGCGGGGCAAGAGACCCAGTACTTC	CAISVGPAGQETQYF
-	TRBJ1-2	-	TRBV30	TGTGCCTGGAAGGACGCGGACTATGGCTACACCTTC	CAWKDADYGYTF
few	TRBJ2-3	-	TRBV10-3	TGTGCCACGCGCCTGGGACCGAAGCAAACAGATACGCAGTATTTT	CATRLGPKQTDTQYF
-	TRBJ2-1	-	TRBV7-9	TGTGCCAGCAGCTTATTAATCGGGGATGAGCAGTTCTTC	CASSLLIGDEQFF
few	TRBJ1-1	-	TRBV5-1	TGCGCCAGCAGCATAGACAGCGCGATGAACACTGAAGCTTTCTTT	CASSIDSAMNTEAFF
few	TRBJ1-2	-	TRBV29-1	TGCAGCGTCGGGACCCGGCAGGGTCTGGGCTATGGCTACACCTTC	CSVGTRQGLGYGYTF
-	TRBJ1-1	-	TRBV15	TGTGCCACCAGCAGAGGGGGAGGACTGAGCACTGAAGCTTTCTTT	CATSRGGGLSTEAFF
-	TRBJ1-2	TRBD1	TRBV6-5	TGTGCCAGCAGACGGGACAGCAACTATGGCTACACCTTC	CASRRDSNYGYTF
-	TRBJ1-6	TRBD1	TRBV30	TGTGCCTGGAGTTCAGGACAGGGGAAGTATTCACCCCTCCACTTT	CAWSSGQGKYSPLHF
few	TRBJ2-7	TRBD1	TRBV7-2	TGTGCCAGCAGCCGGGACAGCTCATTTGGCGAGCAGTACTTC	CASSRDSSFGEQYF
few	TRBJ2-7	TRBD1	TRBV7-8	TGTGCCAGCAGCTTAGCCAGACAGGGGAGTAGCGAGCAGTACTTC	CASSLARQGSSEQYF
-	TRBJ1-5	-	TRBV30	TGTGCCTGGAGTAGGTCAGGGGACACGCCCCAGCATTTT	CAWSRSGDTPQHF
-	TRBJ2-3	-	TRBV4-1	TGCGCCAGCAGCCCCTCCCGGGGCCAGGCAGATACGCAGTATTTT	CASSPSRGQADTQYF
-	TRBJ2-1	TRBD1	TRBV19	TGTGCCAGTAGTGAGACAGGGGTATCGGCAGGTGAGCAGTTCTTC	CASSETGVSAGEQFF
few	TRBJ1-1	-	TRBV6-6	TGTGCCAGCAGGAAGGATGGGGACACTGAAGCTTTCTTT	CASRKDGDTEAFF
-	TRBJ2-2	-	TRBV4-1	TGCGCCAGCAAACGGCAACCTGCGAACACCGGGGAGCTGTTTTTT	CASKRQPANTGELFF
few	TRBJ2-5	TRBD2	TRBV19	TGTGCCAGTAGTACCCTAGCGGAAGAGACCCAGTACTTC	CASSTLAEETQYF
-	TRBJ2-5	-	TRBV4-1	TGCGCCAGCAGCCGAATCAATGCACTAGGCCCTCTCCAGTACTTC	CASSRINALGPLQYF
-	TRBJ2-7	-	TRBV15	TGTGCCACCAGCACCTCGAGGGGGGTACCCGTAGTGGAGCAGTACTTC	CATSTSRGVPVVEQYF
few	TRBJ1-6	TRBD1	TRBV7-9	TGTGCCAGCAGCTTGGGACAGGGAGGAGATTCACCCCTCCACTTT	CASSLGQGGDSPLHF
few	TRBJ2-7	TRBD2	TRBV28	TGTGCCAGCAGTTTATGGTCGGGAGGTGCGGACGAGCAGTACTTC	CASSLWSGGADEQYF
few	TRBJ2-5	TRBD2	TRBV6-1	TGTGCCAGCAGTGAAGGAGCGGGGGGGCAAGAGACCCAGTACTTC	CASSEGAGGQETQYF
-	TRBJ1-5	-	TRBV29-1	TGCAGCACCCGATCTGGGGCACCCGATCAGCCCCAGCATTTT	CSTRSGAPDQPQHF
once	TRBJ1-2	-	TRBV6-5	TGTGCCAGCAGTTACTCGATTGGAAGCTATGGCTACACCTTC	CASSYSIGSYGYTF
-	TRBJ1-1	-	TRBV21-1	TGTGCCAGCAGCAAATCGGCGGGACAGGGGAGCACTGAAGCTTTCTTT	CASSKSAGQGSTEAFF
-	TRBJ2-7	-	TRBV27	TGTGCCAGCAGCCGGACTGGGCCGGGTTACGAGCAGTACTTC	CASSRTGPGYEQYF
-	TRBJ1-6	-	TRBV30	TGTGCCTGGAGTCTGCAGTTCGGTTCACCCCTCCACTTT	CAWSLQFGSPLHF
-	TRBJ2-7	-	TRBV27	TGTGCCAGCAGTCCATGGGGCACATCCTACGAGCAGTACTTC	CASSPWGTSYEQYF
-	TRBJ2-1	-	TRBV7-9	TGTGCCAGCAGCCCACAGGGCAATGAGCAGTTCTTC	CASSPQGNEQFF
-	TRBJ2-7	TRBD1	TRBV6-5	TGTGCCAGCAGTTACTCGGCCCAGGGGGTGTATGGCGAGCAGTACTTC	CASSYSAQGVYGEQYF
-	TRBJ2-7	-	TRBV18	TGTGCCAGCTCACCACGGGCAGGGACCGAGCAGTACTTC	CASSPRAGTEQYF
-	TRBJ1-2	-	TRBV29-1	TGCAGCGTTGAAGTAGTTAACTATGGCTACACCTTC	CSVEVVNYGYTF
-	TRBJ2-6	-	TRBV2	TGTGCCAGCCACAGGGTTGACCCTGGGGCCAACGTCCTGACTTTC	CASHRVDPGANVLTF
-	TRBJ2-7	-	TRBV20-1	TGCAGTGCTATAAAGAACGAGCAGTACTTC	CSAIKNEQYF
-	TRBJ2-5	-	TRBV7-9	TGTGCCAGCAGCTTTGGTGGGCCGGAGACCCAGTACTTC	CASSFGGPETQYF
few	TRBJ1-1	-	TRBV29-1	TGCAGCTTACTTTTCAACACTGAAGCTTTCTTT	CSLLFNTEAFF